This T cell receptor (beta chain) was recovered during a study of neurological immune-mediated disorders. This clonotype was seen many times. The antigen is undetermined. Overall study results and limits: HTLV-1-associated myelopathy displayed the greatest TCR clonal expansion, and multiple sclerosis exhibited the smallest, lower than that of healthy controls.

The cDNA was synthesized by means of template-switch 5'RACE, which was carried out with 10-nucleotide random UMIs. MiXCR was run by TCRdb on the 5' RACE reads, yielding one entry per CDR3 protein. The data contain tens of thousands of distinct CDR3 sequences, 13% to 15% of them singletons. CDR3 length: 17 residues. The germline V gene has CDR1 SGHRS and CDR2 YFSETQ. V gave up 1 base and J gave up 4 bases; unmatched junction bases: 11. This sequence was found in a woman between 50 and 59 years old with HTLV-1-associated myelopathy (HAM/TSP). This sequence joins TRBV5-1 and TRBJ1-2; 9 bases agree with TRBD1. Sample: PBMCs. CDR3 sequence: CASSLSLTRTGVYGYTF. CDR3 nucleotides: TGCGCCAGCAGCTTGTCCCTCACACGGACAGGGGTCTATGGCTACACCTTC.